This is a list of T cell receptor beta chains from one sample in a study of post-analysis software for immune sequencing data. TCRdb re-called the PCR reads with MiXCR, one entry per CDR3 protein. The data hold a few hundred thousand distinct CDR3 sequences, with roughly 36% observed a single time. Input material: blood. Receptors were obtained from a girl aged 10 to 17 with multiple sclerosis. Both conserved end residues are part of each CDR3. The D gene is left open where the match is weak. Size is stated for part of the rows, as once, few or many counts, or as a class when the clone is expanded.

v_call	clone_size	d_call	j_call	cdr3_aa	cdr3_nt
TRBV5-1	few	NA	TRBJ2-5	CASSRSRAETQYF	TGCGCCAGCAGCAGATCTAGGGCGGAGACCCAGTACTTC
TRBV7-3	NA	NA	TRBJ2-5	CASSFRGQQETQYF	TGTGCCAGCAGCTTCAGGGGCCAACAAGAGACCCAGTACTTC
TRBV6-1	NA	NA	TRBJ2-1	CASSETLYNEQFF	TGTGCCAGCAGTGAAACCCTTTACAATGAGCAGTTCTTC
TRBV12-3/TRBV12-4	NA	NA	TRBJ2-3	CASLLSVGTDTQYF	TGTGCCAGCCTCCTTAGCGTGGGCACAGATACGCAGTATTTT
TRBV10-3	few	TRBD2	TRBJ2-1	CAISEYGTSGGRMNEQFF	TGTGCCATCAGTGAGTACGGAACTAGCGGGGGGCGAATGAATGAGCAGTTCTTC
TRBV29-1	few	TRBD1	TRBJ1-2	CSVEGRQQGAEGYTF	TGCAGCGTTGAAGGGAGGCAGCAGGGGGCGGAAGGCTACACCTTC
TRBV7-6	NA	TRBD1	TRBJ1-5	CASSRTGGTEQPQHF	TGTGCCAGCAGCCGGACAGGGGGCACAGAACAGCCCCAGCATTTT
TRBV20-1	few	NA	TRBJ2-7	CSARGGGTNSYEQYF	TGCAGTGCTAGAGGAGGTGGGACAAACTCCTACGAGCAGTACTTC
TRBV28	NA	NA	TRBJ1-2	CASSMVAGKTNYGYTF	TGTGCCAGCAGTATGGTGGCAGGGAAGACTAACTATGGCTACACCTTC
TRBV7-6	NA	NA	TRBJ2-7	CASSLAFGEAGEQYF	TGTGCCAGCAGCTTAGCGTTTGGGGAGGCGGGGGAGCAGTACTTC
TRBV12-3/TRBV12-4	few	NA	TRBJ1-5	CASSWGTGWNQPQHF	TGTGCCAGCAGTTGGGGAACAGGGTGGAATCAGCCCCAGCATTTT
TRBV10-3	NA	NA	TRBJ1-2	CAISPRISDGYTF	TGTGCCATCAGTCCCAGAATCAGCGATGGCTACACCTTC
TRBV27	few	NA	TRBJ1-2	CASGPGAVPGYGYTF	TGTGCCAGCGGGCCGGGAGCAGTCCCTGGCTATGGCTACACCTTC
TRBV4-3	NA	NA	TRBJ1-2	CASSQGETYGGYTF	TGCGCCAGTAGCCAAGGAGAAACCTACGGGGGCTACACCTTC
TRBV4-1	NA	NA	TRBJ1-1	CASSQLGMNTEAFF	TGCGCCAGCAGCCAACTAGGGATGAACACTGAAGCTTTCTTT
TRBV5-5	many	TRBD1	TRBJ2-3	CASSSQGITDTQYF	TGTGCCAGCAGCTCACAGGGGATCACAGATACGCAGTATTTT
TRBV29-1	many	NA	TRBJ2-5	CSSGDVGTQYF	TGCAGTTCAGGGGATGTGGGGACCCAGTACTTC
TRBV12-3/TRBV12-4	NA	NA	TRBJ2-5	CASRDPRGAGETQYF	TGTGCCAGCAGAGATCCTCGGGGGGCGGGGGAGACCCAGTACTTC
TRBV12-3/TRBV12-4	few	NA	TRBJ2-1	CASSLLGRGDEQFF	TGTGCCAGCAGTTTACTTGGCAGGGGCGATGAGCAGTTCTTC
TRBV20-1	NA	TRBD2	TRBJ2-3	CSARGGGTASTDTQYF	TGCAGTGCGCGAGGCGGGGGGACGGCAAGCACAGATACGCAGTATTTT
TRBV20-1	NA	NA	TRBJ2-3	CSARMEPTQYF	TGCAGTGCTAGAATGGAGCCCACGCAGTATTTT
TRBV6-5	few	NA	TRBJ1-6	CASSYSTARISPLHF	TGTGCCAGCAGTTACTCGACGGCGAGGATTTCACCCCTCCACTTT
TRBV20-1	few	TRBD2	TRBJ2-7	CSARDWGGEQYF	TGCAGTGCTAGAGATTGGGGGGGCGAGCAGTACTTC
TRBV5-1	NA	NA	TRBJ2-1	CASSPEGASYNEQFF	TGCGCCAGCAGCCCGGAGGGGGCAAGCTACAATGAGCAGTTCTTC
TRBV9	NA	NA	TRBJ1-3	CASSVTQGRGAGGNTIYF	TGTGCCAGCAGCGTGACCCAGGGTAGGGGGGCAGGTGGAAACACCATATATTTT
TRBV5-6	few	NA	TRBJ1-4	CASSFYLGEKLFF	TGTGCCAGCAGTTTTTATCTGGGTGAAAAACTGTTTTTT
TRBV20-1	many	NA	TRBJ2-7	CSARQPGDEQYF	TGCAGTGCTCGACAGCCAGGCGACGAGCAGTACTTC
TRBV29-1	NA	NA	TRBJ1-1	CSVRYTEAFF	TGCAGCGTCCGTTACACTGAAGCTTTCTTT
TRBV2	NA	NA	TRBJ2-7	CASTDGGAYEQYF	TGTGCCAGCACGGACGGTGGGGCCTACGAGCAGTACTTC
TRBV7-6	NA	TRBD1	TRBJ2-7	CASSSLDRVTSGEQYF	TGTGCCAGCAGCTCCCTCGACAGGGTCACCTCAGGGGAGCAGTACTTC
TRBV12-3/TRBV12-4	NA	TRBD1	TRBJ1-1	CASSLQGTLGAFF	TGTGCCAGCAGTCTACAGGGGACCCTCGGAGCTTTCTTT
TRBV12-3/TRBV12-4	NA	NA	TRBJ2-7	CASSAHGGPYEQYF	TGTGCCAGCAGTGCCCACGGGGGGCCCTACGAGCAGTACTTC
TRBV7-2	once	NA	TRBJ2-2	CASSPAGFNTGELFF	TGTGCCAGCAGCCCCGCAGGGTTTAACACCGGGGAGCTGTTTTTT
TRBV12-3/TRBV12-4	few	NA	TRBJ1-2	CASSLSTIGGYTF	TGTGCCAGCAGTTTAAGCACCATCGGGGGCTACACCTTC
TRBV11-2	few	NA	TRBJ1-2	CASSLGRQAGGYTF	TGTGCCAGCAGCTTAGGGCGACAGGCCGGTGGCTACACCTTC
TRBV27	NA	NA	TRBJ2-6	CASSPHRKSWANVLTF	TGTGCCAGCAGTCCGCACAGGAAGAGCTGGGCCAACGTCCTGACTTTC
TRBV7-9	few	NA	TRBJ2-6	CASSSGITGFGANVLTF	TGTGCCAGCAGCTCGGGCATTACAGGGTTTGGGGCCAACGTCCTGACTTTC
TRBV7-2	few	NA	TRBJ1-1	CASSSPGGEYTEAFF	TGTGCCAGCAGCTCTCCGGGGGGGGAGTACACTGAAGCTTTCTTT
TRBV18	NA	NA	TRBJ2-7	CASSPSGLHEQYF	TGTGCCAGCTCACCATCAGGGCTCCACGAGCAGTACTTC
TRBV12-3/TRBV12-4	few	TRBD1	TRBJ2-3	CASSFPGQGSIDTQYF	TGTGCCAGCAGTTTCCCAGGACAGGGCAGTATAGATACGCAGTATTTT
TRBV5-1	NA	NA	TRBJ2-5	CASRAWGAEQETQYF	TGCGCCAGCCGGGCATGGGGGGCAGAGCAAGAGACCCAGTACTTC
TRBV5-1	NA	NA	TRBJ1-2	CASSLVAEGGCTF	TGCGCCAGCAGCTTGGTTGCCGAGGGTGGCTGCACCTTC
TRBV29-1	few	NA	TRBJ2-5	CSVISLDRTQETQYF	TGCAGCGTTATATCGCTGGACAGAACCCAAGAGACCCAGTACTTC
TRBV4-3	few	NA	TRBJ1-5	CASSQDRVGQPQHF	TGCGCCAGCAGCCAAGACAGGGTTGGGCAGCCCCAGCATTTT
TRBV5-1	NA	NA	TRBJ2-2	CASKTGSDTGELFF	TGCGCCAGCAAAACAGGGTCTGACACCGGGGAGCTGTTTTTT
TRBV4-3	few	TRBD1	TRBJ2-7	CASSQEIWTGNNYEQYF	TGCGCCAGCAGCCAAGAAATTTGGACAGGGAACAACTACGAGCAGTACTTC
TRBV28	few	NA	TRBJ2-1	CASSLEGRTASNEQFF	TGTGCCAGCAGTTTAGAGGGTAGGACAGCCAGCAATGAGCAGTTCTTC
TRBV7-3	NA	NA	TRBJ2-2	CASSLNGGGGELFF	TGTGCCAGCAGCTTAAATGGGGGAGGCGGGGAGCTGTTTTTT
TRBV29-1	NA	NA	TRBJ2-1	CSVEGTGGDNEQFF	TGCAGCGTTGAAGGGACAGGAGGGGACAATGAGCAGTTCTTC
TRBV20-1	NA	NA	TRBJ2-4	CSARGATKNIQYF	TGCAGTGCTAGAGGGGCGACCAAAAACATTCAGTACTTC
TRBV3-1	NA	NA	TRBJ1-5	CASSSTANSNQPQHF	TGTGCCAGCAGCTCGACGGCGAATAGCAATCAGCCCCAGCATTTT
TRBV7-2	NA	NA	TRBJ2-4	CASSLGPGANIQYF	TGTGCCAGCAGCTTAGGGCCGGGGGCGAACATTCAGTACTTC
TRBV6-2/TRBV6-3	NA	NA	TRBJ1-5	CASSYHRGDRPQHF	TGTGCCAGCAGTTACCATCGGGGGGATCGGCCCCAGCATTTT
TRBV5-1	few	NA	TRBJ2-7	CASSLVAGASYEQYF	TGCGCCAGCAGCTTGGTTGCAGGGGCCTCCTACGAGCAGTACTTC